The entry below gives a single TCR beta chain sequence along with its context. The sample comes from a study of cytomegalovirus exposure and HLA in healthy donors. The CDR3 has 16 residues. V lost 3 bases, J lost 1 base, and 5 bases stayed unmatched. CDR1 is SGHRS and CDR2 is YFSETQ in the germline V gene. The PCR contained 60 Vbeta and 13 Jbeta primers. Assay used: immunoSEQ multiplex PCR; TCRdb lists only in-frame clones, some missing. There are about 180,000 clones in the sample; 80% occur only once, and 6% to 7.5% lies in the top ten. Sequenced: PBMCs. This chain uses TRBV5-1 with TRBJ2-1; TRBD2 matches at 9 bases. This receptor was taken from a man aged 25-45 years in good health and CMV-seropositive. CDR3 loop: CASSSTSGSSYNEQFF. The CDR3 DNA is TGCGCCAGCAGCTCGACTAGCGGCTCTTCCTACAATGAGCAGTTCTTC. The full variable domain, in which reference TRBV5-1 and TRBJ2-1 provide the parts outside the CDR3, is KAGVTQTPRYLIKTRGQQVTLSCSPISGHRSVSWYQQTPGQGLQFLFEYFSETQRNKGNFPGRFSGRQFSNSRSEMNVSTLELGDSALYLCASSSTSGSSYNEQFFGPGTRLTVL.